The source of this T cell receptor beta chain is a study of blood T cell repertoires in COVID-19. Across the whole study: In each case, the material was cDNA or gDNA derived from T cells, B-cell-depleted T cells, or PBMCs.

The CDR3 covers 19 residues. J lost 1 base, V lost 5 bases, and 9 bases had no gene match. Germline V CDR1 and CDR2: SNHLY, FYNNEI. How the authors handled the data: Estimates of nucleated cell counts were drawn from the amplification of reference gene primers. The protocol was immunoSEQ multiplex PCR, while the TCRdb copy is restricted to in-frame clones and leaves out a portion. V and J calls and clone size are those listed in that table; D and trimming were worked out from the DNA. The sample lists around 250,000 clones; 80% to 90% were seen once. The chain recombines TRBV2 with TRBJ2-1; TRBD2 matches at 15 bases. Sequences were obtained from peripheral blood. This TCR came from a man older than 75 with acute or convalescent COVID-19. CDR3 bases: TGTGCCAGCAGTAACCGGGGACTAGCGGGGGGACAATCCTACAATGAGCAGTTCTTC. It specifies CASSNRGLAGGQSYNEQFF.